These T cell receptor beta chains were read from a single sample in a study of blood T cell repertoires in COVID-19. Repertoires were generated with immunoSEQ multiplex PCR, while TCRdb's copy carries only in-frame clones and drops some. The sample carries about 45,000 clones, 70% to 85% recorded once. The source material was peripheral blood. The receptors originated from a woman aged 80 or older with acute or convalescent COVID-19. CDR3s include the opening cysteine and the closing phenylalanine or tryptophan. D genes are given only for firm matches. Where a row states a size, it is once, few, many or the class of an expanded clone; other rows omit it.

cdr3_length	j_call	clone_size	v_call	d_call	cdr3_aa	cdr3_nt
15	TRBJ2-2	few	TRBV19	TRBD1	CASSRGQGNTGELFF	TGTGCCAGTAGTAGGGGACAGGGAAACACCGGGGAGCTGTTTTTT
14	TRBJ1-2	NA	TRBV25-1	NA	CASSDVIGGHGYTF	TGTGCCAGCAGTGATGTAATCGGAGGTCATGGCTACACCTTC
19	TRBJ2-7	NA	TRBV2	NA	CASSARTDLFTSLDYEQYF	TGTGCCAGCAGTGCCAGGACAGACCTGTTCACCTCGCTAGATTACGAGCAGTACTTC
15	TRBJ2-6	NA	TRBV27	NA	CASSFGLAGANVLTF	TGTGCCAGCAGTTTTGGTTTAGCTGGGGCCAACGTCCTGACTTTC
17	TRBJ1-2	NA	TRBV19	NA	CASSIPIRGVVNYGYTF	TGTGCCAGTAGTATACCGATACGAGGTGTCGTCAACTATGGCTACACCTTC
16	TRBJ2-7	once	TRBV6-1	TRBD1	CASSELTGTGIYEQYF	TGTGCCAGCAGTGAGCTGACCGGGACAGGGATATACGAGCAGTACTTC
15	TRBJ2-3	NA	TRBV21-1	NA	CASSKAQRLANTQYF	TGTGCCAGCAGCAAAGCGCAGAGACTAGCGAACACGCAGTATTTT
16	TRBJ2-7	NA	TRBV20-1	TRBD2	CSASVASGRARDEQYF	TGCAGTGCTAGTGTGGCTAGCGGGAGGGCTCGCGACGAGCAGTACTTC
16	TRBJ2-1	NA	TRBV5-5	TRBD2	CASSSLAGGRGNEQFF	TGTGCCAGCAGCTCCCTAGCGGGAGGCCGGGGGAATGAGCAGTTCTTC
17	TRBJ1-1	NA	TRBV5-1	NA	CASSLTATSFGDTEAFF	TGCGCCAGCAGCCTGACCGCGACCTCCTTCGGGGACACTGAAGCTTTCTTT
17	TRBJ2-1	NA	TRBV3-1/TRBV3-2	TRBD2	CASSPRTSGVNYNEQFF	TGTGCCAGCAGCCCACGGACTAGCGGGGTTAATTACAATGAGCAGTTCTTC
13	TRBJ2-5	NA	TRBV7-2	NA	CASSPGLSETQYF	TGTGCCAGCAGCCCCGGACTGTCAGAGACCCAGTACTTC
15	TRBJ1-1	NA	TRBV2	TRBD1	CASSDRTGGRTEAFF	TGTGCCAGCAGTGACCGGACAGGGGGCCGTACTGAAGCTTTCTTT
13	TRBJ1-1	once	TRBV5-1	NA	CASRSDRYTEAFF	TGCGCCAGCAGATCCGACAGGTACACTGAAGCTTTCTTT
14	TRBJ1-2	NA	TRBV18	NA	CASSPPAVNYGYTF	TGTGCCAGCTCACCACCAGCGGTGAACTATGGCTACACCTTC
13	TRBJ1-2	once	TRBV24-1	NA	CATSLRGASGYTF	TGTGCCACCAGTCTCCGGGGGGCCAGCGGCTACACCTTC
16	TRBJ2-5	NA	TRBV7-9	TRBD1	CASSSGQLNSQETQYF	TGTGCCAGCAGCTCGGGACAGCTAAATTCCCAAGAGACCCAGTACTTC